Shown below are 4 T cell receptor beta chains from a single sample sequenced in a study of cytomegalovirus exposure and HLA in healthy donors. PCR used 60 Vbeta primers and 13 Jbeta primers. Here immunoSEQ multiplex PCR was the method, and the copy in TCRdb shows in-frame clones only, minus some. The sample lists under 200,000 clones, 77% seen once, with about 2.4% in the top ten. The sequenced sample was PBMCs. The receptors originated from a woman aged 40 to 50 in good health and CMV-seropositive.

The CDR3 protein is CASSLQKGAGNEQFF. The CDR3 DNA sequence: TGTGCCAGCTCGCTCCAGAAAGGGGCAGGGAATGAGCAGTTCTTC. The chain carries TRBV18 and TRBJ2-1, with D maybe TRBD1 (5 bases). Between the trimmed V and J ends, which lost 6 bases and 7 bases, there was a span of 19 bases. The CDR3 contains 15 residues. Germline CDR1 and CDR2: KGHSH and LQKENI. The entire variable domain, with the rest obtained from reference TRBV18 and TRBJ2-1, is as follows: NAGVMQNPRHLVRRRGQEARLRCSPMKGHSHVYWYRQLPEEGLKFMVYLQKENIIDESGMPKERFSAEFPKEGPSILRIQQVVRGDSAAYFCASSLQKGAGNEQFFGPGTRLTVL.

This chain joins TRBV7-9 and TRBJ1-4; TRBD1 is a possible D gene (5 bases). Germline V gene data show CDR1 as SEHNR and CDR2 as FQNEAQ (reference sequence). V lost 11 bases to trimming and J lost 6 bases, with 16 bases between them. The length of the CDR3 is 13 residues. CDR3 in amino acids: CAGGGQADEKLFF. For the CDR3, the DNA is TGTGCCGGGGGAGGGCAAGCAGATGAAAAACTGTTTTTT.

This clone was found a few times. Here the CDR3 DNA reads TGTGCCAGCAGCTACGGACAGGGCGTAGAAGCTTTCTTT. Protein: CASSYGQGVEAFF. The V and J genes are TRBV7-2 and TRBJ1-1, with 8 bases identical to TRBD1. Germline V gene lookup returns CDR1 SGHTA and CDR2 FQGNSA. This CDR3 is 13 amino acids long. The V segment lost 4 bases and the J segment 8 bases; nucleotides outside the gene matches: 6.

The genes are TRBV4-3 and TRBJ1-3; weak D call: TRBD1 (5 bases). Germline CDR1 and CDR2: LGHNA and YSLEER. The CDR3 has 15 amino acids. V gave up 0 bases and J gave up 4 bases, with 10 bases separating them. CDR3 DNA: TGCGCCAGCAGCCAAGATCAGACAGTCGGAAACACCATATATTTT. Translated, it gives CASSQDQTVGNTIYF.